This T cell receptor (beta chain) was recovered during a study of shared T cell receptors in the human thymus. Measured with immunoSEQ multiplex PCR; TCRdb has only the in-frame clones, and not every one. Of more than 300,000 clones listed, roughly 94% were seen once; the top ten hold around 0.018%. Germline loops: CDR1 SGHTA, CDR2 FQGNSA. Trimming at V came to 7 bases and at J to 4 bases, leaving 5 bases not matched to a gene. The CDR3 extends over 13 amino acids. Material: thymocytes. The receptor's source is a human donor. The rearrangement uses TRBV7-2 and TRBJ2-5; 8 nucleotides line up with TRBD1. CDR3 loop: CASTPGGGETQYF. The DNA of the CDR3 is TGTGCCAGCACTCCAGGGGGCGGAGAGACCCAGTACTTC.